This T cell receptor (beta chain) was recovered during a study of T-cell reconstitution after alpha-beta-depleted transplantation in children. The CDR3 is 16 amino acids. The germline CDR1 and CDR2 sequences are KGHDR and SFDVKD. V lost 4 bases and J 1 base, leaving 15 bases between the germline ends. Preparation of the TCRbeta library used unique molecular identifiers. TCRdb independently ran MiXCR on the PCR reads; one entry per CDR3 protein. The table includes nearly 400,000 distinct CDR3 sequences, roughly 20% detected once. J is TRBJ1-1 and V is TRBV24-1; D not resolved. Here the sequenced sample was PBMCs from the stem cell graft donor, taken from the stem cell graft. The sequence was obtained from a human donor who donated a stem cell graft to a child with acute myeloid leukemia. CDR3 DNA sequence: TGTGCCACCAGTGACCCGATTATCCAGCAGAACACTGAAGCTTTCTTT. It translates to CATSDPIIQQNTEAFF.